The clone carrying this T cell receptor beta chain turned up a few times. Researchers took RNA transcripts and amplified the TCR beta CDR3 regions from them. The TCR CDR3 was amplified in a first-round RT-PCR using the HTBI primer set. TCRdb analysed the multiplex PCR reads with MiXCR anew, one entry per CDR3 protein. The sample has under 700,000 distinct CDR3 sequences; over 15% are singletons. This entry is derived from a study of T cells in Graves' hyperthyroidism and ophthalmopathy. The V gene end was trimmed by 4 bases and the J gene end by 3 bases; junction bases not matched to a gene: 0. The CDR3 runs 13 residues. The germline gives CDR1 LGHDT, CDR2 YNNKEL (reference sequence). When ophthalmopathy did not progress within 18 months, Graves' hyperthyroidism was considered stable. The hyperthyroidism patients had all been newly diagnosed, and their disease duration was under 2 months. Their ages ranged from 18 to 65 years. Any patient presenting with uncontrolled infection, other autoimmune disease, pregnancy or lactation was left out. This sample holds PBMCs from roughly 10 ml fresh peripheral blood.

Sequencing used blood. The sequence came from a woman aged 18-29 years with Graves' hyperthyroidism. The chain uses TRBV3-1 and TRBJ2-4; 7 bases are shared with TRBD2. DNA of the CDR3: TGTGCCAGCAGCCCTAGCGGCAAAAACATTCAGTACTTC. Protein: CASSPSGKNIQYF. Full variable domain (rest looked up from reference TRBV3-1 and TRBJ2-4): DTAVSQTPKYLVTQMGNDKSIKCEQNLGHDTMYWYKQDSKKFLKIMFSYNNKELIINETVPNRFSPKSPDKAHLNLHINSLELGDSAVYFCASSPSGKNIQYFGAGTRLSVL.